This T cell receptor (beta chain) was captured by sequencing in a study of T-cell reconstitution after alpha-beta-depleted transplantation in children. Study findings and constraints: A year post-transplant, T-cell counts and diversity derived mostly from newly produced T cells.

This clonotype was picked up many times. Its antigen remains unidentified. Unique molecular identifiers were incorporated into the prepared TCRbeta library. TCRdb called the PCR reads again in MiXCR, with one record for every CDR3 protein. The sample consists of hundreds of thousands of distinct CDR3 sequences, about 10% of them appearing once. The sample here was PBMCs, taken before TCRalphabeta/CD19-depleted stem cell transplant. This TCR came from a child under 10 years old with inherited bone marrow failure, due to receive a stem cell transplant.

CDR3 coding DNA: TGTGCCAGCAGCCAAGAGGGGATGGGGAAATATGTAGCCGGGGAGCTGTTTTTT. Amino acids: CASSQEGMGKYVAGELFF. This chain uses TRBV4-2 with TRBJ2-2; D is unresolved. This CDR3 contains 18 residues. Germline values: CDR1 LGHNA, CDR2 YNFKEQ. V lost 0 bases and J 6 bases, leaving 20 bases between the germline ends.